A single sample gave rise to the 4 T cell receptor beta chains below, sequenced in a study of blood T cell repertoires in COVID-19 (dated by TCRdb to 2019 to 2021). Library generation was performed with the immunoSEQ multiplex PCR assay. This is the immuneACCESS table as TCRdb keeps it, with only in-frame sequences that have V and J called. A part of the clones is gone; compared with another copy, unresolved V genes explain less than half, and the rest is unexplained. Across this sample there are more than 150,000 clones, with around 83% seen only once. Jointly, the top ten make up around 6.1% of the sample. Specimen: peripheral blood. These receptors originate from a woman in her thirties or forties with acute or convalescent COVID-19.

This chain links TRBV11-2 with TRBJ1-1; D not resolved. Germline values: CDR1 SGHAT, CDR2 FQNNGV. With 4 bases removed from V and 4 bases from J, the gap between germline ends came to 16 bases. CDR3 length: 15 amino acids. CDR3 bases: TGTGCCAGCAGCTCCCCCTTGAACAGCGGCACTGAAGCTTTCTTT. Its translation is CASSSPLNSGTEAFF.

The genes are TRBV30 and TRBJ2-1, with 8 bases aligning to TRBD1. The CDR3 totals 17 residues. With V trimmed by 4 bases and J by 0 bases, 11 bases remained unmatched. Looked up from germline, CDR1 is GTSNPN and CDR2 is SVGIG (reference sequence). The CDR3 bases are TGTGCCTGGATTGTTTCAGGGGGCGGGTTCTCCTACAATGAGCAGTTCTTC. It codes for CAWIVSGGGFSYNEQFF.

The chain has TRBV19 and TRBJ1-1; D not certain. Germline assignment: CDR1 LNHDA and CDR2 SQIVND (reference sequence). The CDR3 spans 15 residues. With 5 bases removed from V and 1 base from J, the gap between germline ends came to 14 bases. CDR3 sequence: CASSGTILGNTEAFF. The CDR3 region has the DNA TGTGCCAGTAGTGGTACTATCCTGGGGAACACTGAAGCTTTCTTT. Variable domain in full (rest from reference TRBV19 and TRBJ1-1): DGGITQSPKYLFRKEGQNVTLSCEQNLNHDAMYWYRQDPGQGLRLIYYSQIVNDFQKGDIAEGYSVSREKKESFPLTVTSAQKNPTAFYLCASSGTILGNTEAFFGQGTRLTVV.

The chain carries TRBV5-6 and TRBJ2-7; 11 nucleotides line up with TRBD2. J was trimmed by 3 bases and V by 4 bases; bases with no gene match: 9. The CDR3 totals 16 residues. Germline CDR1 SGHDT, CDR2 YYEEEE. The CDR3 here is CASSPTTSGGLYEQYF. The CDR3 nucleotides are TGTGCCAGCAGCCCCACCACTAGCGGGGGTCTCTACGAGCAGTACTTC.